This T cell receptor beta chain appears in the sequencing data of a study of T-cell memory formation after mild COVID-19. 5'RACE primed at constant segments yielded TCR alpha and TCR beta cDNA libraries bearing sample barcodes and UMIs. TCRdb called the 5' RACE reads again in MiXCR, with one record for every CDR3 protein. The sample comprises some 410,000 distinct CDR3 sequences, 20% to 25% of which are singletons, and around 13% rests with the top ten. Germline loops: CDR1 MNHNS, CDR2 SASEGT. V was clipped by 8 bases and J by 8 bases; unmatched bases: 11. This CDR3 is built from 15 residues. J is TRBJ2-1 and V is TRBV6-1; 11 bases map to TRBD2. Source material: PBMCs or a T cell subset sorted from them (not recorded which). The sequence came from an adult woman who had mild COVID-19 (a few samples of this study predate the infection). Cell type and time point are not known. The CDR3 spells CASEFIAGGPDEQFF. Here the CDR3 DNA reads TGTGCCAGCGAGTTCATAGCGGGAGGGCCGGATGAGCAGTTCTTC.